This T cell receptor beta chain stems from a study of shared clonotypes between healthy human individuals (dated by TCRdb to 2020 to 2021). Background for the entire study: A couple of women and a few men aged 18 to 49 years were included in the cohort. The study deeply sequenced blood TCR repertoires of roughly five healthy adults to estimate repertoire size and the extent of clonotype sharing between individuals. Leukapheresis yielded between about 0.9 and 9.5 billion PBMCs per donor. Libraries were prepared and TCR repertoires were sequenced by different laboratories using diverse techniques, in order to increase sequencing depth and limit assay-specific biases. Per donor, three plates each were used for CD4 naive and CD4 memory, two for CD8 naive, and one for CD8 memory. General findings and caveats noted by the study authors: Based on pairwise subsampling, the degree of clonotype sharing among donors was expected to be affected by sequencing depth. Naive subsets generally had larger estimated clonotype richness than memory subsets. Sharing across several donors was observed for 5% to 6.5% of naive CD4, about 4% of naive CD8, 2% to 2.5% of memory CD4, and 0.4% of memory CD8 clonotypes. Rarefaction of sorted-subset datasets indicated incomplete sequencing despite the large sequencing depth. Compared with non-shared clonotypes, the clonotypes found in all four sorted-subset donors had higher generation probabilities. Sampling was restricted to blood, and TCR repertoires in tissues likely differ from the TCR repertoires found in blood. The genetic and exposure-history diversity represented was limited by the small number of donors.

For the CD8 naive samples, CD45RO-negative cells were positively selected for CCR7, yielding a CD45RA+CCR7+ population from which TemRA cells were excluded. Donors were healthy HIV-negative adults with no recently reported acute infections or vaccinations. Every donor was a Caucasian adult residing in Nashville, Tennessee, USA. Blood was collected by leukapheresis, and PBMCs were isolated by Ficoll-Histopaque density gradient centrifugation and then cryopreserved in liquid nitrogen vapor phase. Purity and quantity of every magnetically sorted T cell population were checked by analytical flow cytometry. Each sorted fraction had its genomic DNA isolated and then quantified by UV absorbance on a Nanodrop 2000c. Using the deep immunoSEQ assay, multiplex PCR amplified TCR CDR3 regions from genomic DNA. Extracted genomic DNA from each cell subset was distributed evenly across all wells of several immunoSEQ 96-well plates, and each plate was treated as a replicate. For sorted subsets, approximately 190 ng genomic DNA, equal to 30,000 or so T cell genomes, was loaded into each replicate PCR. Purified libraries were quantified with a Qubit 3.0 fluorometer, sized on a Bioanalyzer 2100, and re-quantified with the KAPA Library Quantification kit. A separate single-read 150-cycle Illumina NextSeq 550 flow cell was used to sequence each immunoSEQ 96-well plate. On the study's bioinformatics: Because only junctional sequences without quality scores were contained in the immunoSEQ output, filtering matching that applied to full-length reads could not be performed. Sequences were annotated with PyIR, a Python wrapper for IgBLAST v1.9, and V/J genes and CDR3 were assigned using IMGT germline references. Reads were removed for weak V/J assignments (E-value above 1e-6), missing CDR3, stop codons, out-of-frame junctions, or ambiguous translated residues. V3J clonotypes were defined as sequences sharing an identical inferred V gene, J gene, and CDR3 amino acid sequence. To compute the percentage overlap between repertoires, the number of shared unique clonotypes was divided by the size of the smaller repertoire. RTK rarefaction, the Chao1 estimator, and Recon v2.1 estimates of unobserved clonotypes were used to assess repertoire richness. For all TCRbeta clonotypes obtained by the gDNA method from several donors, generation probabilities were computed with OLGA. Entries here come from immuneACCESS through TCRdb and include only in-frame sequences with V and J called. Some clones fail to appear in such tables; in the studies checked, an unresolved V gene covers under half of the shortfall, and the cause of the remainder is unknown. V and J calls and clone size are copied from that table; D and trimming were computed from the DNA. The sample table shows hundreds of thousands of clones, and roughly 98% are seen once. Together, the top ten hold 0.3% to 0.35% of the sample.

Comment on this clone: There is no known antigen for this receptor. Base quality data are lacking; no much larger clone is found one base away.

The TCR comes from a man aged 30 to 45 in good health. Sample: naive CD8+ T cells sorted from blood. The cell subset or site label here, explained by the study, means: CD45RA+CCR7+.

The base sequence is TGTGCCAGCAGTGAGACCCGGGACACTCAAGAGACCCAGTACTTC. Its protein reads: CASSETRDTQETQYF. The V and J genes are TRBV25-1 and TRBJ2-5; the D gene is possibly TRBD1, with 6 bases matching. The germline V gene yields MGHDK for CDR1 and SYGVNS for CDR2. Between the V and J ends, shortened by 3 bases and 2 bases respectively, the junction contains 13 bases. The CDR3 runs 15 residues from the cysteine to the phenylalanine. The sequence is cut down to CDR3 DNA, 45 bases in frame from base 1.